This TCR beta chain was captured by sequencing in a study of graft-versus-host responses after intestinal transplantation. On the study more broadly: Every one of the recipients received anti-thymocyte globulin induction and afterwards took tacrolimus and steroids for around 3 years. Study results and caveats: GvH clone levels peaked in circulation, and this peak was associated with early post-transplant HvG declines. Recipient bone marrow held GvH clones, some seen earlier in ileum or blood.

Libraries were prepared by immunoSEQ multiplex PCR; TCRdb keeps only in-frame clonotypes and omits some of them. The sample includes some 79,000 clones, roughly 89% of them seen just once. The CDR3 runs to 17 residues. Trimming removed 0 bases from V and 0 bases from J, with 12 bases in between. In germline, CDR1 is LGHNA, CDR2 YNFKEQ. Notes on this clone: No antigen is known for it.

This TCR was sampled from a human donor who received an intestinal transplant. Sequences were derived from unstimulated CD4+ T cells sorted from spleen or lymph node cells, sampled before intestinal transplant. This rearrangement joins TRBV4-2 to TRBJ1-3; D gene ambiguous. The CDR3 DNA follows: TGTGCCAGCAGCCAAGAACCCGTTATGGCCTCTGGAAACACCATATATTTT. Amino acids: CASSQEPVMASGNTIYF.